This T cell receptor beta chain was obtained from a study of CD8 T cells in Susac syndrome. In germline, CDR1 is SQVTM, CDR2 ANQGSEA. The CDR3 extends over 12 amino acids. V lost 7 bases to trimming and J lost 2 bases, with 12 bases between them. The RNA, about 0.5 to 1 ug, was put through reverse transcription using random hexamers. MiXCR, run by TCRdb on the immunoSEQ multiplex PCR reads, gives a single entry per CDR3 protein. The sample has roughly 89,000 distinct CDR3 sequences, approximately 96% seen once; the top ten hold about 0.68%. What was sequenced was CD8+ T cells from PBMCs. This sequence joins TRBV29-1 and TRBJ2-7; D might be TRBD1 or TRBD2, each matching 5 bases. This receptor was identified in a human donor with Susac syndrome. The CDR3 DNA reads as TGCAGCGCCGGGACCGCTGCCTACGAGCAGTACTTC. It codes for CSAGTAAYEQYF.